This entry describes one TCR beta chain. This clonotype was seen at least ten times. This receptor's antigen is unknown. Base qualities are missing; no much larger clone stands one base away. At the junction V is shortened by 2 bases and J by 4 bases; bases outside the gene matches: 4. Reading from cysteine to phenylalanine, the CDR3 counts 14 amino acids. CDR3 DNA only is kept here, 42 bases in frame from base 1. For CDR1 and CDR2, the germline V gene lists SGHTA and FQGNSA. Patients chosen for sequencing had shown expansion of CD8+CD57+ cells by flow cytometry. Every patient had a diagnosis of severe acquired aplastic anemia based on International Study of Aplastic Anemia and Agranulocytosis and Camitta criteria. No patient had received any therapy when blood was sampled. The study deep-sequenced TCR repertoires of sorted CD4+ and CD8+ blood T cells from severe aplastic anemia patients and healthy subjects. Patients were enrolled under clinicaltrials.gov protocols 00001620, 01623167, 00001397, 00071045, 00081523 and 00961064 in the USA. Ficoll-Paque density gradient centrifugation was used to isolate peripheral blood mononuclear cells. Before DNA extraction, CD4+ and CD8+ T cells were sorted by FACS or by magnetic beads.

The source of the sample is a study of CD8+CD57+ T cells in acquired aplastic anemia (dated 2018 in TCRdb). A note on the overall study: On average, sorted CD4+ and CD8+ cells yielded approximately 3 ug of extracted DNA, with a range of roughly 0.17 to 30 ug. CD8+CD57+ expansion was defined as frequency above the mean frequency observed in healthy subjects.

Broader findings and caveats from the paper: Around 30 CD8+ CDR3 sequences were found to be shared between patients and controls, but these sequences appeared to be highly expressed in patients and within the immunodominant clones of the patients. CD8+ Simpson's diversity did not differ significantly between patients and healthy controls (P=0.060).

Genomic DNA served as template for TCR beta VDJ combination and CDR3 sequence profiling. An Illumina HiSeq 2000 was used for TCR repertoire sequencing. The original methods were these. Repertoires were assessed using TRBV/TRBJ rearrangement plots, CDR3 size and DJ length profiles, and Simpson's diversity index. The most abundant DNA sequence in the deep sequencing data was defined as the immunodominant clone. CDR3 amino acid sequences were checked for sharing between subjects and were compared against published repertoires and the VDJdb database. In TCRdb, the public reads were trimmed at Q25 with fastp and aligned with MiXCR, with productive beta chains retained. One record per CDR3 amino acid sequence lists the most common genes and DNA. TCRdb's processing, not the authors', yielded these V and J calls. For this sample there are about 160,000 distinct CDR3 sequences; roughly 50% appear just once. Of the sample, 25% to 35% is held by the ten largest clones.

The origin of this receptor is a human donor with aplastic anemia. The specimen sequenced was sorted CD4+, CD8+, or CD8+CD57+ T cells (not recorded which) from PBMCs. This chain is built from TRBV7-2 and TRBJ2-7, with 8 bases aligning to TRBD1. The CDR3 reads as follows: CASSLMGQVYEQYF. The nucleotides are TGTGCCAGCAGCTTAATGGGACAGGTATACGAGCAGTACTTC. The CDR3, completed at both ends by the reference TRBV7-2 and TRBJ2-7 genes, gives the full variable domain GAGVSQSPSNKVTEKGKDVELRCDPISGHTALYWYRQSLGQGLEFLIYFQGNSAPDKSGLPSDRFSAERTGGSVSTLTIQRTQQEDSAVYLCASSLMGQVYEQYFGPGTRLTVT.